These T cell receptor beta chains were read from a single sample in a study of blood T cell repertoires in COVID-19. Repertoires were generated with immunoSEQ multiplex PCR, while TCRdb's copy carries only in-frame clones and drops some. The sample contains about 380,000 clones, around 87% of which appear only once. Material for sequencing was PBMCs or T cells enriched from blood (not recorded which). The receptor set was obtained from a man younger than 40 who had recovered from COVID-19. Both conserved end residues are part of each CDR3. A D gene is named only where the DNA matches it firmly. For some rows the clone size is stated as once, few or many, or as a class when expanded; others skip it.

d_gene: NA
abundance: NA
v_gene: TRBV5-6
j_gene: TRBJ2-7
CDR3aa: CASSSLGTGSEQYF
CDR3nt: TGTGCCAGCAGCTCTCTTGGCACGGGGTCCGAGCAGTACTTC

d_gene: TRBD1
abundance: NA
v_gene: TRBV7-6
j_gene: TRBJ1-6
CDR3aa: CASSPRVTGDSPLHF
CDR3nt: TGTGCCAGCAGCCCGAGAGTGACAGGGGATTCACCCCTCCACTTT

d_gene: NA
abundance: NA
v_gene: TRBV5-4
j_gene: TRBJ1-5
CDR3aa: CASSPQPGDNQPQHF
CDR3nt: TGTGCCAGCAGCCCCCAACCGGGAGACAATCAGCCCCAGCATTTT

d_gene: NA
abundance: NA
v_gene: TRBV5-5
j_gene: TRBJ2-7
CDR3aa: CASSLGHATYEQYF
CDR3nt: TGTGCCAGCAGCTTGGGTCACGCGACCTACGAGCAGTACTTC

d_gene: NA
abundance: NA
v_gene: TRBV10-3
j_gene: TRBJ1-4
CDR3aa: CAISEPTDPNEKLFF
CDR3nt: TGTGCCATCAGTGAGCCGACAGACCCAAATGAAAAACTGTTTTTT

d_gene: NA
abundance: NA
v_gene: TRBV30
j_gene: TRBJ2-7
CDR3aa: CALSGVGYEQYF
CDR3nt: TGTGCCCTGTCGGGGGTTGGCTACGAGCAGTACTTC

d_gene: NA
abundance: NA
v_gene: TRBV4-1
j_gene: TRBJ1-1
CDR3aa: CASSQESPLGSMNTEAFF
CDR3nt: TGCGCCAGCAGCCAAGAAAGCCCCCTGGGCAGTATGAACACTGAAGCTTTCTTT

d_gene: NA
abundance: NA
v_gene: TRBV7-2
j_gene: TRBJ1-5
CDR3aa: CASSFARDQPQHF
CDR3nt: TGTGCCAGCAGCTTTGCTCGGGATCAGCCCCAGCATTTT

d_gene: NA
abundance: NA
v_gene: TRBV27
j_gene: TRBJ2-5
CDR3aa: CASSFGQMETQYF
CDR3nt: TGTGCCAGCAGTTTTGGGCAGATGGAGACCCAGTACTTC

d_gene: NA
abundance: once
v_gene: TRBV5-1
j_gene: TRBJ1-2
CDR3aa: CASSFPTGGGYTF
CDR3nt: TGCGCCAGCAGCTTTCCGACTGGAGGTGGCTACACCTTC